This T cell receptor (beta chain) was obtained from a study of spatial heterogeneity in lung cancer. Study-wide background: More than 9.5 raw reads, on average, carried each unique TCR and UMI combination. Broader study findings: Coverage of tumor T cells, by estimate, reached approximately 7% for alpha chains and about 13% for beta chains. Counts that tracked tumor mutation counts were those of expanded intratumoral alpha and beta TCRs.

Trimming cost V 2 bases and J 4 bases, with 17 bases left between them. The germline V gene has CDR1 GTSNPN and CDR2 SVGIG (reference sequence). The length of the CDR3 is 15 residues. Time point noted: sample taken at primary tumor resection. One entry per CDR3 protein results from TCRdb running MiXCR on the 5' RACE reads. The table shows under 15,000 distinct CDR3 sequences, with 4.7% occurring only once. This clonotype was counted many times. The antigen is undetermined. The sample in question was lung tumor tissue, obtained at surgery. The rearrangement links TRBV30 to TRBJ1-1, with D perhaps matching TRBD1 (6 bases). This TCR came from a female donor with early-stage non-small cell lung cancer. The CDR3 coding sequence is TGTGCCTGGAGTCCCCAGACAGGCCTGTTCACTGAAGCTTTCTTT. It is translated as CAWSPQTGLFTEAFF. The full variable domain, with the rest looked up from reference TRBV30 and TRBJ1-1, is SQTIHQWPATLVQPVGSPLSLECTVEGTSNPNLYWYRQAAGRGLQLLFYSVGIGQISSEVPQNLSASRPQDRQFILSSKKLLLSDSGFYLCAWSPQTGLFTEAFFGQGTRLTVV.